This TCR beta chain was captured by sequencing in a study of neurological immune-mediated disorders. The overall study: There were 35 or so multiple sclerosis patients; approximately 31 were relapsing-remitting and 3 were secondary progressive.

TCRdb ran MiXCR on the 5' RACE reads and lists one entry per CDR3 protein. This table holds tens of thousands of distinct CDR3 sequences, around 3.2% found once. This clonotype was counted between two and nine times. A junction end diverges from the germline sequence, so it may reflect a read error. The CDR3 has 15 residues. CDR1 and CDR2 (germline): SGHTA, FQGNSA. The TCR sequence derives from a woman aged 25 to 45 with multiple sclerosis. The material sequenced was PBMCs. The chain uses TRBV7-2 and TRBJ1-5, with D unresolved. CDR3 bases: TGTGCCAGCAGCTCCCTGGGAGAGACTAATCAGCCCCAGAATTTT. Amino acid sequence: CASSSLGETNQPQNF.